This T cell receptor (beta chain) was documented in a study of cytomegalovirus exposure and HLA in healthy donors. Whole-study findings and limits: Many donors carried some public TCRs, although rarity characterized most TCR sequences. In vitro assays verified that three CMV-associated chains recognized CMV antigens specifically. Cytomegalovirus association was listed for 164 TCR beta chains. There were several of the most significant clusters that appeared linked to common viral pathogens in a later analysis.

V dropped 3 bases and J dropped 9 bases, with 12 bases sitting between them. CDR3 length equals 12 residues. In germline, CDR1 is SGHRS, CDR2 YFSETQ. Vbeta (60) and Jbeta (13) primers were used in the PCR. Using immunoSEQ multiplex PCR, the repertoire was profiled, and TCRdb retains in-frame clones only, with some absent. Altogether approximately 100,000 clones are present, approximately 73% being singletons, with the ten largest covering around 3.8%. Concerning this clone: Its antigen is unidentified.

The receptor's source is a woman aged 50 to 65 in good health and CMV-seropositive. The sample was PBMCs. This chain links TRBV5-1 with TRBJ1-2; D perhaps matches TRBD1 (5 bases). The CDR3 DNA sequence: TGCGCCAGCAGCTCCACAGGTGGGCGCTACACCTTC. Translating gives CASSSTGGRYTF.